These 2 T cell receptor beta chains originate from one sample sequenced in a study of shared clonotypes between healthy human individuals. Assay used: immunoSEQ multiplex PCR; TCRdb lists only in-frame clones, some missing. Of about a million clones in the sample, approximately 80% are singletons; the top ten hold approximately 0.95%. The sequenced sample was memory CD4+ T cells from PBMCs. The subset denotes: CD45RA-negative fraction. These receptors all come from a man between 18 and 29 years old in good health. Some clones in this sample may be carry-over from other donors' samples.

The chain has TRBV29-1 and TRBJ1-1; D is undetermined. Germline CDR1 reads SQVTM; CDR2 reads ANQGSEA. The length of the CDR3 is 13 residues. The V gene lost 3 bases and the J gene lost 6 bases, with 14 bases spanning the gap. CDR3 nucleotides: TGCAGCGTTGAGGCGATTTTGTATGCTGAAGCTTTCTTT. Its translation is CSVEAILYAEAFF.

The CDR3 protein is CASSAYRGTEAFF. The CDR3 nucleotides read TGTGCCAGCAGTGCCTACAGGGGCACTGAAGCTTTCTTT. The genes are TRBV6-5 and TRBJ1-1; 7 bases align to TRBD1. CDR1 is MNHEY, CDR2 SVGAGI, per germline. After removal of 5 bases from V and 4 bases from J, the junction contained 4 bases not matched to a gene. This CDR3 is built from 13 residues.